The sequence of this T cell receptor beta chain was determined in a study of blood T cell repertoires in COVID-19. On the study more broadly: Samples representing acute and convalescent COVID-19 were sourced from the United States, Italy and Spain. In each case, the material was cDNA or gDNA derived from T cells, B-cell-depleted T cells, or PBMCs.

V lost 3 bases, J lost 2 bases, and 7 bases lay in between. CDR1 and CDR2 from the germline V gene are SGHTA and FQGNSA. This CDR3 is built from 13 residues. The authors' processing: Reference gene primers were amplified, and this amplification served to estimate nucleated cell counts. Clones were sequenced by immunoSEQ multiplex PCR, and TCRdb holds only the in-frame ones, with some missing. Clonal size and the V and J genes are those of that table, whereas D and trimming came from the DNA. Here the sample spans roughly 84,000 clones, about 82% being singletons. The sequence was collected from a man older than 75 with active or convalescent COVID-19. The chain employs TRBV7-2 and TRBJ2-5, with D uncertain. Sequencing was done on a sample of peripheral blood. CDR3 protein: CASSFQEQETQYF. CDR3 nucleotides: TGTGCCAGCAGCTTTCAGGAACAAGAGACCCAGTACTTC.